These 5 T cell receptor beta chains came from one sample sequenced in a study of blood T cell repertoires in COVID-19. Generated by immunoSEQ multiplex PCR, the TCRdb table keeps only in-frame clones and is missing some. The sample has 80,000 to 95,000 clones, 87% seen once. The sequenced material came from peripheral blood. The source of these receptors is a woman aged 45-65 years with active or convalescent COVID-19.

The gene calls are TRBV19 and TRBJ1-6, with 10 bases matching TRBD1. V trimming: 9 bases; J trimming: 3 bases; junction bases outside the gene matches: 2. The CDR3 length is 14 residues. Germline V gene lookup returns CDR1 LNHDA and CDR2 SQIVND (reference sequence). The CDR3 protein is CASRDRGYNSPLHF. CDR3 coding DNA: TGTGCCAGCCGGGACAGGGGCTATAATTCACCCCTCCACTTT. The full variable domain, rest sourced from reference TRBV19 and TRBJ1-6, is DGGITQSPKYLFRKEGQNVTLSCEQNLNHDAMYWYRQDPGQGLRLIYYSQIVNDFQKGDIAEGYSVSREKKESFPLTVTSAQKNPTAFYLCASRDRGYNSPLHFGNGTRLTVT.

This clone was seen a single time. The gene calls are TRBV10-3 and TRBJ1-1; D is unresolved. The CDR3 is made up of 12 amino acids. V lost 3 bases and J 2 bases, leaving 4 bases between the germline ends. The V gene's germline CDR1 is ENHRY and CDR2 SYGVKD. CDR3 loop: CAISDLNTEAFF. As DNA, the CDR3 is TGTGCCATCAGTGACCTAAACACTGAAGCTTTCTTT.

The chain links TRBV5-8 to TRBJ2-2; 9 bases agree with TRBD1. The V and J ends lost 0 bases and 6 bases, in that order; junction bases with no gene match: 3. Germline-derived CDR1 and CDR2 are SGHTS and YDEGEE. The CDR3 totals 15 residues. The chain's CDR3 is CASSLGGQGSGELFF. The CDR3 nucleotides read TGTGCCAGCAGCTTGGGAGGACAGGGGTCCGGGGAGCTGTTTTTT. The complete variable domain, with remaining parts taken from reference TRBV5-8 and TRBJ2-2, reads EAGVTQSPTHLIKTRGQQATLRCSPISGHTSVYWYQQALGLGLQFLLWYDEGEERNRGNFPPRFSGRQFPNYSSELNVNALELEDSALYLCASSLGGQGSGELFFGEGSRLTVL.

The chain is built from TRBV5-4 and TRBJ2-5; possibly TRBD1 for D (6 bases). V lost 0 bases, J lost 2 bases, and 20 bases lay in between. CDR3 length: 18 residues. Germline V gene sequence: CDR1 SGHNT, CDR2 YYREEE (reference sequence). CDR3 sequence (DNA): TGTGCCAGCAGCTTGGGGGGGATACAGGGTGGACGTCAAGAGACCCAGTACTTC. Translated, it gives CASSLGGIQGGRQETQYF.

The CDR3 region has the DNA TGTGCCAGTAGTATAGCAGGACAGAACACCGGGGAGCTGTTTTTT. Its protein is CASSIAGQNTGELFF. The chain combines TRBV19 with TRBJ2-2; D perhaps matches TRBD1 (5 bases). Looked up from germline, CDR1 is LNHDA and CDR2 is SQIVND (reference sequence). The germline V and J ends were trimmed by 1 base and 1 base, with 7 bases remaining between them. This CDR3 is 15 amino acids long.